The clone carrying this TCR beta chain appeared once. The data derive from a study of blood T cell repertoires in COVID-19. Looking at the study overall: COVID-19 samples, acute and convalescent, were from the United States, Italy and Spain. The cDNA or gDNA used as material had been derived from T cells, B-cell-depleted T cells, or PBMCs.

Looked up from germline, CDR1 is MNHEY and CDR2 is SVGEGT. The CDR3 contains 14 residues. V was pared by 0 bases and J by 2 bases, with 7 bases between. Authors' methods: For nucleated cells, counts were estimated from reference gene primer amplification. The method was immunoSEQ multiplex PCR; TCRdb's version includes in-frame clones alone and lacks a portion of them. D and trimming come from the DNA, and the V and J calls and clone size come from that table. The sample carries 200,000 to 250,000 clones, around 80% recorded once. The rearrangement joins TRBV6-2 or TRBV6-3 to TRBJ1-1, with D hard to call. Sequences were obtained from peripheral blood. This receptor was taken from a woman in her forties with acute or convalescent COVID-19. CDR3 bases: TGTGCCAGCAGTTACTCTGTGTATAACACTGAAGCTTTCTTT. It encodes CASSYSVYNTEAFF.